This TCR beta chain was identified in a study of TIL therapy for anti-PD-1-resistant metastatic lung cancer. The libraries were made with immunoSEQ v3. The method was immunoSEQ multiplex PCR; TCRdb's version includes in-frame clones alone and lacks a portion of them. Found here are some 37,000 clones, around 79% of them singletons; the top ten hold under 7.5%. V gave up 9 bases and J gave up 2 bases; unmatched junction bases: 5. The CDR3 covers 13 residues. Time point specified: pre-treatment sample, taken before nivolumab and TIL therapy. The receptor comes from a person aged 25 to 79 with non-small cell lung cancer. The chain carries TRBV23-1 and TRBJ2-3; 7 bases are shared with TRBD1. TRBV23-1 is an open reading frame whose function is uncertain. Sequences were derived from blood, sampled at baseline. The CDR3: CASPGQATDTQYF. The DNA for the CDR3 is TGCGCCAGTCCCGGACAGGCCACAGATACGCAGTATTTT.